Below, 3 T cell receptor beta chains from the same sample are listed, as sequenced in a study of blood T cell repertoires in COVID-19. TCRdb keeps only in-frame clones here, not all; method: immunoSEQ multiplex PCR. Of about 210,000 clones in the sample, roughly 81% were seen once. Sequenced sample: peripheral blood. The receptor set was obtained from a woman between 45 and 65 years old with active or convalescent COVID-19.

The chain carries TRBV5-1 and TRBJ1-1; 7 positions agree with TRBD1. The V segment lost 0 bases and the J segment 0 bases; nucleotides outside the gene matches: 2. The CDR3 extends over 15 amino acids. Germline CDR1 is SGHRS and CDR2 is YFSETQ. The CDR3 DNA reads as TGCGCCAGCAGCTTGGGGGACAGTATGAACACTGAAGCTTTCTTT. Its translation is CASSLGDSMNTEAFF.

V and J are TRBV6-5 and TRBJ1-2; D possibly corresponds to TRBD1 (5 bases). V lost 4 bases, J lost 2 bases, and 8 bases lay in between. Germline loops: CDR1 MNHEY, CDR2 SVGAGI. CDR3 length: 13 residues. This CDR3 reads CASSWGGNYGYTF. The CDR3 region has the DNA TGTGCCAGCAGTTGGGGGGGAAACTATGGCTACACCTTC.

The chain has TRBV5-4 and TRBJ1-4, with D unclear. CDR3 size: 17 residues. V was cut by 3 bases and J by 0 bases, with 15 bases left in between. Germline V gives CDR1 SGHNT, CDR2 YYREEE (reference sequence). In nucleotides, the CDR3 is TGTGCCAGCAGCTCCAGGAAAGGCCTCGCAACTAATGAAAAACTGTTTTTT. It encodes CASSSRKGLATNEKLFF.